These 27 T cell receptor beta chains were sequenced from one sample in a study of T cells in Graves' hyperthyroidism and ophthalmopathy. RNA transcripts served as the template for amplifying TCR beta CDR3 regions. HTBI primers were the set used in a first-round RT-PCR of the TCR CDR3. TCRdb reprocessed the multiplex PCR reads with MiXCR, giving one entry per CDR3 protein. The table records about 570,000 distinct CDR3 sequences, 14% of them present only once. The sample comprised blood. The receptor source for this set is a woman in her 40s with Graves' hyperthyroidism.

This rearrangement joins TRBV5-1 to TRBJ2-1; 13 bases fit TRBD2. Germline V gene sequence: CDR1 SGHRS, CDR2 YFSETQ. After removal of 5 bases from V and 7 bases from J, the junction contained 3 bases not matched to a gene. The CDR3 totals 14 residues. CDR3 sequence: CASRLAGGLNEQFF. CDR3 in DNA: TGCGCCAGCAGACTAGCGGGAGGGCTTAATGAGCAGTTCTTC.

This clonotype was counted at least ten times. V usage is TRBV18 and J usage is TRBJ1-1; no firm D call. CDR1 KGHSH and CDR2 LQKENI come from the germline V gene. Trimming left V 6 bases short and J 4 bases short, with 21 bases between. This CDR3 region has 16 residues. CDR3 nucleotides: TGTGCCAGCTCGGTACGCGGGAGTCAAAGCGGCACTGAAGCTTTCTTT. Translated: CASSVRGSQSGTEAFF.

CDR3 in amino acids: CASRSIAGSFLNEQFF. The CDR3 DNA follows: TGTGCCAGCAGATCAATAGCGGGATCCTTTCTCAATGAGCAGTTCTTC. The gene calls are TRBV28 and TRBJ2-1, with 8 bases lining up with TRBD2. The CDR3 is made up of 16 amino acids. With 6 bases clipped from V and 6 bases from J, the junction kept 13 bases outside the gene matches. Per germline, CDR1 MDHEN and CDR2 SYDVKM.

The gene calls are TRBV7-2 and TRBJ1-2, with TRBD1 as a possible D gene (5 bases). This CDR3 has 15 amino acids. Germline V gives CDR1 SGHTA, CDR2 FQGNSA. V was clipped by 5 bases and J by 2 bases, with 15 bases between them. DNA for the CDR3: TGTGCCAGCAGCCCCCCCTCGGGGGAAAACTATGGCTACACCTTC. Translated: CASSPPSGENYGYTF. The full variable domain, its missing parts supplied by reference TRBV7-2 and TRBJ1-2, is GAGVSQSPSNKVTEKGKDVELRCDPISGHTALYWYRQSLGQGLEFLIYFQGNSAPDKSGLPSDRFSAERTGGSVSTLTIQRTQQEDSAVYLCASSPPSGENYGYTFGSGTRLTVV.

This clonotype was detected ten times or more. This chain uses TRBV20-1 with TRBJ2-5, with D perhaps TRBD1 (7 bases). The germline V gene encodes CDR1 DFQATT and CDR2 SNEGSKA (reference sequence). Trimming removed 6 bases at V and 4 bases at J, with 21 bases between. This CDR3 has 15 residues. The CDR3 DNA reads as TGCAGTGCCTCCGGGACAGCGGGTTCCGGAGAGACCCAGTACTTC. This gives the protein CSASGTAGSGETQYF.

This clonotype was seen a few times. The rearrangement joins TRBV7-9 to TRBJ2-7; possible D gene TRBD1, 5 bases. Deletions cut 5 bases from V and 7 bases from J, with 18 bases between. The CDR3 runs 14 residues. The germline gives CDR1 SEHNR, CDR2 FQNEAQ (reference sequence). The chain's CDR3 is CASSPEWGADEQYF. CDR3 DNA sequence: TGTGCCAGCAGCCCAGAGTGGGGCGCGGATGAGCAGTACTTC.

The CDR3 sequence is CASSLTPGTGDRELFF. The CDR3 DNA is TGTGCCAGCAGTTTAACCCCCGGGACAGGCGACCGGGAGCTGTTTTTT. The J gene is TRBJ2-2, the V gene TRBV12-3 or TRBV12-4; TRBD1 aligns across 8 bases. Losses at the gene ends were 2 bases for V and 9 bases for J; bases not matched to a gene: 11. This CDR3 comprises 16 residues.

This clonotype has at least ten counts. V usage is TRBV20-1 and J usage is TRBJ2-3; 8 positions agree with TRBD1. CDR1 and CDR2 (germline): DFQATT, SNEGSKA (reference sequence). This CDR3 contains 19 residues. With V trimmed by 0 bases and J by 2 bases, 16 bases remained unmatched. The CDR3 reads CSARDTLSGTGPTTDTQYF. Here the CDR3 DNA reads TGCAGTGCTAGAGACACCCTTAGTGGGACAGGCCCTACCACAGATACGCAGTATTTT.

The chain combines TRBV18 with TRBJ2-1, with 9 positions matching TRBD1. The V gene end was trimmed by 6 bases and the J gene end by 3 bases; junction bases not matched to a gene: 6. This CDR3 comprises 15 residues. Germline lookup yields CDR1 KGHSH and CDR2 LQKENI. CDR3 sequence: CASSQATGGYNEQFF. For the CDR3, the DNA is TGTGCCAGCTCCCAGGCGACAGGGGGCTACAATGAGCAGTTCTTC.

CDR3 bases: TGTGCCATCAGTGAGCCTCTAGGCGGAATGAACACTGAAGCTTTCTTT. Translating gives CAISEPLGGMNTEAFF. The chain combines TRBV10-3 with TRBJ1-1; no definite D call. CDR1 is ENHRY, CDR2 SYGVKD, per germline. V lost 2 bases to trimming and J lost 0 bases, with 13 bases between them. The CDR3 runs 16 residues.

This clonotype occurred many times. The V and J genes are TRBV28 and TRBJ1-1, with TRBD1 matching over 7 bases. V trimming: 6 bases; J trimming: 5 bases; junction bases outside the gene matches: 9. CDR1 MDHEN and CDR2 SYDVKM come from the germline V gene. The CDR3 is 14 residues long. The CDR3 nucleotides are TGTGCCAGCAGACCTACAGGGGAGGGAACTGAAGCTTTCTTT. Translation: CASRPTGEGTEAFF.

V gene TRBV20-1 combines with J gene TRBJ1-4; D perhaps matches TRBD1 (6 bases). Germline CDR1 DFQATT, CDR2 SNEGSKA (reference sequence). Trimming pared 8 bases from V and 8 bases from J, leaving 15 bases between. This CDR3 has 12 residues. The CDR3, as DNA: TGCAGTTACCAGGGGATTTCGGAAAAACTGTTTTTT. This translates into CSYQGISEKLFF.

Ten or more counts support this clonotype. V is TRBV28 and J is TRBJ2-7; 11 positions agree with TRBD1. The length of the CDR3 is 19 residues. With V trimmed by 0 bases and J by 5 bases, 15 bases remained unmatched. From germline, CDR1 is MDHEN and CDR2 SYDVKM. This chain's CDR3 is CASSLWGQGEVLPGDEQYF. The CDR3 DNA is TGTGCCAGCAGTTTATGGGGACAGGGGGAAGTCCTTCCCGGGGACGAGCAGTACTTC.

CDR3 residues: CSARLAGGPGTGELFF. The CDR3 bases are TGCAGTGCTCGACTAGCGGGAGGGCCGGGTACCGGGGAGCTGTTTTTT. The rearrangement links TRBV20-1 to TRBJ2-2; 14 nucleotides align to TRBD2. The trim removed 5 bases at V and 5 bases at J, leaving 7 bases unmatched. The CDR3 consists of 16 residues. The V gene's germline CDR1 is DFQATT and CDR2 SNEGSKA (reference sequence).

This clonotype occurred many times. The V call is TRBV5-1, the J call TRBJ2-2; D might be TRBD2 (5 bases). Germline loops: CDR1 SGHRS, CDR2 YFSETQ. Trimming stripped 2 bases from V and 4 bases from J, with 9 bases between. CDR3 length: 14 residues. The CDR3 bases are TGCGCCAGCAGCTTCGAGGGTGGCACCGGGGAGCTGTTTTTT. Its translation is CASSFEGGTGELFF.

In this sample, this clonotype turned up many times. The chain couples TRBV6-1 to TRBJ2-3; a possible D gene is TRBD1 (5 bases). This CDR3 is 13 amino acids long. The germline V gene has CDR1 MNHNS and CDR2 SASEGT. The ends were cut back, 10 bases at V and 2 bases at J, with 13 bases in the middle. Here the CDR3 reads CATKTANTDTQYF. CDR3 bases: TGTGCCACCAAGACAGCAAACACAGATACGCAGTATTTT.

This clonotype was detected many times. The chain recombines TRBV13 with TRBJ1-2; no clear D. V lost 3 bases to trimming and J lost 9 bases, with 23 bases between them. Looked up from germline, CDR1 is PRHDT and CDR2 is FYEKMQ (reference sequence). This CDR3 is built from 16 residues. CDR3 region: CASSFRIQVPPLSYTF. The CDR3 region has the DNA TGTGCCAGCAGCTTTCGAATTCAGGTCCCCCCCTTGAGCTACACCTTC.

This clonotype was counted a few times. V is TRBV30 and J is TRBJ1-2; 9 bases fit TRBD1. Trimming cost V 7 bases and J 7 bases; bases outside gene matches: 4. The CDR3 is made up of 11 amino acids. The germline gives CDR1 GTSNPN, CDR2 SVGIG (reference sequence). The CDR3 nucleotides are TGTGCCTCCACAGGGGGCATTGGCTACACCTTC. It yields the protein CASTGGIGYTF.

The CDR3 region is CASMLAAPNVLTF. CDR3 bases: TGCGCCAGCATGTTGGCTGCACCCAACGTCCTGACTTTC. The chain combines TRBV10-2 with TRBJ2-6; D unresolved. The germline V gene encodes CDR1 WSHSY and CDR2 SAAADI. Trimming cost V 7 bases and J 8 bases, with 12 bases left between them. The CDR3 has 13 amino acids.

A note on this clonotype: Compared with germline, one end of the junction differs, possibly owing to a read error. V usage is TRBV28 and J usage is TRBJ2-2; D gene ambiguous. In germline, CDR1 is MDHEN, CDR2 SYDVKM. CDR3 length: 14 residues. The CDR3 DNA reads TGTGCCAACAGTTTAAAGTCTGGGTACGGGGAGCTGTTTTTT. Translating it yields CANSLKSGYGELFF.

Ten or more counts support this clonotype. The CDR3 DNA is TGTGCCAGCAGTACCTTGAGGGGGGGGGCTGCCGGGGAGCTGTTTTTT. It yields the protein CASSTLRGGAAGELFF. The chain links TRBV12-3 or TRBV12-4 to TRBJ2-2; D is possibly TRBD2 (7 bases). The CDR3 has 16 amino acids. Trimming stripped 5 bases from V and 6 bases from J, with 19 bases between.

There are many counts of this clonotype. The rearrangement uses TRBV29-1 and TRBJ1-3; D not certain. CDR3 length equals 15 residues. V lost 3 bases and J lost 1, with 13 bases in between. Germline values: CDR1 SQVTM, CDR2 ANQGSEA. The CDR3 DNA is TGCAGCGTTGATAGTGGGTCAGGTTCTGGAAACACCATATATTTT. The encoded protein is CSVDSGSGSGNTIYF.

The sample holds a few counts of this clonotype. The V and J genes are TRBV19 and TRBJ2-1, with TRBD2 matching over 7 bases. This CDR3 comprises 15 residues. Germline V lookup: CDR1 LNHDA, CDR2 SQIVND (reference sequence). With 2 bases clipped from V and 7 bases from J, the junction kept 8 bases outside the gene matches. This CDR3 is CASSISAGLLNEQFF. DNA for the CDR3: TGTGCCAGTAGTATATCAGCGGGATTATTAAATGAGCAGTTCTTC.

J is TRBJ1-5 and V is TRBV27; 7 bases agree with TRBD1. The germline V gene has CDR1 MNHEY and CDR2 SMNVEV (reference sequence). The trim removed 2 bases at V and 6 bases at J, leaving 4 bases unmatched. This CDR3 region has 14 residues. Here the CDR3 reads CASSLKGAIQPQHF. The CDR3 nucleotides are TGTGCCAGCAGTTTAAAGGGGGCGATTCAGCCCCAGCATTTT.

This clonotype showed up many times. This chain connects TRBV11-2 to TRBJ2-2; D unresolved. Germline CDR1 is SGHAT and CDR2 is FQNNGV. The length of the CDR3 is 19 residues. Deletions cut 1 base from V and 8 bases from J, with 26 bases between. The CDR3 DNA reads TGTGCCAGCAGCTTAGGAGAAGGCGTGTCATCCCTCTTCGGGGGGGAGCTGTTTTTT. Translated, it gives CASSLGEGVSSLFGGELFF.

This clonotype has at least ten counts. This chain links TRBV29-1 with TRBJ2-1, with D perhaps matching TRBD1 (6 bases). The CDR3 totals 14 residues. Germline-derived CDR1 and CDR2 are SQVTM and ANQGSEA. The V and J ends lost 2 bases and 7 bases respectively, with 15 bases between them. The CDR3 loop is CSVEQGKWTNEQFF. The CDR3 bases are TGCAGCGTTGAACAGGGGAAGTGGACAAATGAGCAGTTCTTC.

In its sample, this clonotype was seen a few times. This chain joins TRBV6-6 and TRBJ1-5; D remains unclear. Trimming left V 0 bases short and J 0 bases short, with 6 bases between. CDR1 is MNHNY, CDR2 SVGAGI, per germline (reference sequence). The CDR3 sequence is 15 residues long. The CDR3 DNA sequence: TGTGCCAGCAGTTACTCCACGGATAGCAATCAGCCCCAGCATTTT. It encodes CASSYSTDSNQPQHF.